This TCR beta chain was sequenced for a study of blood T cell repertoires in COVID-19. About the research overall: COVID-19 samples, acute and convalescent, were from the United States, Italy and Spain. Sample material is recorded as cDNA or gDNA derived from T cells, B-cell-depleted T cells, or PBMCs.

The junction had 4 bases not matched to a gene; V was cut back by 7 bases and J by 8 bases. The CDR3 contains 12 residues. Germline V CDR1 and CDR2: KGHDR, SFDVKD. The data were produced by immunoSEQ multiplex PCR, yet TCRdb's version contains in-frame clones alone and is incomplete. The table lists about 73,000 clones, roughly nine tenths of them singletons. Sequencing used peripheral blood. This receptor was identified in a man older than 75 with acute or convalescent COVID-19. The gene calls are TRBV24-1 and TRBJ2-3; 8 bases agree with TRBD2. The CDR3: CATRNSGSTQYF. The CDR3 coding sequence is TGTGCCACCAGGAACAGCGGGAGTACGCAGTATTTT.